This is a list of T cell receptor beta chains from one sample in a study of CD8 T cells in Susac syndrome. Each CDR3 protein is one row after TCRdb ran MiXCR on the immunoSEQ multiplex PCR reads. The sample carries 400,000 or so distinct CDR3 sequences, about 85% recorded once. Sequenced sample: CD8+ T cells from PBMCs. Every receptor here comes from a human donor with multiple sclerosis. Both conserved end residues are part of each CDR3. The order of the fields is J gene, clone size, V gene, D gene, CDR3 protein, CDR3 DNA. The D gene is left open where the match is weak. Not every row has a clone size; where given, it reads once, few, many or a size class.

J: TRBJ2-2
size: .
V: TRBV28
D: .
CDR3: CASTPVEGVPNTGELFF
DNA: TGTGCCAGCACCCCTGTGGAGGGAGTACCGAACACCGGGGAGCTGTTTTTT

J: TRBJ1-2
size: few
V: TRBV18
D: .
CDR3: CASSPDSLNTTF
DNA: TGTGCCAGCTCACCGGACAGCCTTAATACCACCTTC

J: TRBJ2-7
size: .
V: TRBV13
D: .
CDR3: CASSRTQGFAYEQYF
DNA: TGTGCCAGCAGCCGGACGCAGGGGTTCGCCTACGAGCAGTACTTC

J: TRBJ1-4
size: .
V: TRBV27
D: .
CDR3: CASSPWAGEKLFF
DNA: TGTGCCAGCAGTCCATGGGCTGGTGAAAAACTGTTTTTT

J: TRBJ1-1
size: .
V: TRBV29-1
D: .
CDR3: CSVAPELNPEAFF
DNA: TGCAGCGTTGCGCCGGAGCTTAACCCTGAAGCTTTCTTT

J: TRBJ2-3
size: .
V: TRBV10-3
D: TRBD1
CDR3: CAISDLNPGQRSESARTDTQYF
DNA: TGTGCCATCAGTGACCTTAATCCGGGACAGAGGTCGGAGAGTGCTCGCACAGATACGCAGTATTTT

J: TRBJ2-7
size: .
V: TRBV6-5
D: TRBD1
CDR3: CASSYSEGATGEQYF
DNA: TGTGCCAGCAGTTACTCAGAGGGGGCGACGGGCGAGCAGTACTTC

J: TRBJ2-1
size: .
V: TRBV6-2/TRBV6-3
D: TRBD2
CDR3: CASSYSASGTNEQFF
DNA: TGTGCCAGCAGTTACAGCGCTAGCGGGACCAATGAGCAGTTCTTC

J: TRBJ1-1
size: .
V: TRBV27
D: .
CDR3: CASSLSADSEAFF
DNA: TGTGCCAGCAGTTTATCCGCAGATTCTGAAGCTTTCTTT

J: TRBJ2-2
size: .
V: TRBV30
D: .
CDR3: CAWSYTGELFF
DNA: TGTGCCTGGAGCTATACAGGGGAGCTGTTTTTT

J: TRBJ1-1
size: .
V: TRBV10-1
D: TRBD1
CDR3: CASSPGGDWATEAFF
DNA: TGCGCCAGCAGCCCAGGGGGTGACTGGGCCACTGAAGCTTTCTTT

J: TRBJ1-4
size: once
V: TRBV4-1
D: .
CDR3: CASSQESRDGEKLFF
DNA: TGCGCCAGCAGCCAAGAATCCAGGGATGGTGAAAAACTGTTTTTT

J: TRBJ2-7
size: .
V: TRBV14
D: TRBD2
CDR3: CASSRDSGTPYEQYF
DNA: TGTGCCAGCAGCCGAGATAGCGGGACGCCCTACGAGCAGTACTTC

J: TRBJ2-7
size: few
V: TRBV5-6
D: .
CDR3: CASSLNPTRDTNEQYF
DNA: TGTGCCAGCAGCCTCAATCCCACCCGGGACACCAACGAGCAGTACTTC

J: TRBJ2-1
size: .
V: TRBV6-5
D: .
CDR3: CASSLQEGPYNEQFF
DNA: TGTGCCAGCAGTCTCCAAGAGGGGCCCTACAATGAGCAGTTCTTC

J: TRBJ2-1
size: .
V: TRBV3-1
D: .
CDR3: CASSQLLAVNEQFF
DNA: TGTGCCAGCAGCCAACTATTAGCGGTCAATGAGCAGTTCTTC